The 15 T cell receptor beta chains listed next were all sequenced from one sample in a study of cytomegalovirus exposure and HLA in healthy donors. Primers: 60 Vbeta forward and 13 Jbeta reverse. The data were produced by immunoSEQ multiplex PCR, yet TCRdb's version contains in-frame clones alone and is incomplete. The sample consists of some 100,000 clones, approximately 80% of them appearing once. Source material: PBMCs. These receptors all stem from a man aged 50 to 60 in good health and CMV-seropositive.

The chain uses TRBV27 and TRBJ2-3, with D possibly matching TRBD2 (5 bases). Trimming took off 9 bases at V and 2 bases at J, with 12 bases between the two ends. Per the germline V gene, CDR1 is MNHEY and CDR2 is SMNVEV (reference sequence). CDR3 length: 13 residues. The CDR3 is CASKRSSTDTQYF. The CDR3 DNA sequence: TGTGCCAGTAAGCGGTCCTCCACAGATACGCAGTATTTT.

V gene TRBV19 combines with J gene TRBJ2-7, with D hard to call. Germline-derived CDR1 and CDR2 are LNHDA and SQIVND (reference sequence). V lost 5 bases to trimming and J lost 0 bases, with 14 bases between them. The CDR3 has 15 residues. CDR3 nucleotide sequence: TGTGCCAGTAGTTATGCGGCCCAGAGCTCCTACGAGCAGTACTTC. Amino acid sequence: CASSYAAQSSYEQYF.

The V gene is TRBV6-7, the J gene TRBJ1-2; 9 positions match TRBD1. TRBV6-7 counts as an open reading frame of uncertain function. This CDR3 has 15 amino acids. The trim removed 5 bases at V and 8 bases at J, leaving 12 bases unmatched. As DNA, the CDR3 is TGTGCCAGCAGTAGGGCGGACAGGGGATGGGACGGCTACACCTTC. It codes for CASSRADRGWDGYTF.

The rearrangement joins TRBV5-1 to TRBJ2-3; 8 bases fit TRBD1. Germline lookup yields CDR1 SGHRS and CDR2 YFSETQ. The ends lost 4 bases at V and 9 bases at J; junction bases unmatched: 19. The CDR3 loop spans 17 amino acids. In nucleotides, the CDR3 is TGCGCCAGCAGCACCCAGGCCGGGACAGGAAATCCAAGCACGCAGTATTTT. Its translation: CASSTQAGTGNPSTQYF. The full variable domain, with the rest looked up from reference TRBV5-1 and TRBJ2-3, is KAGVTQTPRYLIKTRGQQVTLSCSPISGHRSVSWYQQTPGQGLQFLFEYFSETQRNKGNFPGRFSGRQFSNSRSEMNVSTLELGDSALYLCASSTQAGTGNPSTQYFGPGTRLTVL.

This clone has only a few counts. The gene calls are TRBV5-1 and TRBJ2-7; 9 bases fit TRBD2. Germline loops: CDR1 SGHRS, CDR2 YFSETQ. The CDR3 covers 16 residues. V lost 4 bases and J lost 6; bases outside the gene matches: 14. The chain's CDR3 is CASSPAFAGGSLEQYF. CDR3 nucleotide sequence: TGCGCCAGCAGCCCCGCCTTTGCGGGAGGGTCTCTCGAGCAGTACTTC.

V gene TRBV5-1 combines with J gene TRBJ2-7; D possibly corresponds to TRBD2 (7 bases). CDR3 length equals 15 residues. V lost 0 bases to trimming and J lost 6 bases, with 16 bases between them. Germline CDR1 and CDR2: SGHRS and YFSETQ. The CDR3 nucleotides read TGCGCCAGCAGCTTGGCCGAGGGGGGGTTTGGCGAGCAGTACTTC. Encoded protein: CASSLAEGGFGEQYF.

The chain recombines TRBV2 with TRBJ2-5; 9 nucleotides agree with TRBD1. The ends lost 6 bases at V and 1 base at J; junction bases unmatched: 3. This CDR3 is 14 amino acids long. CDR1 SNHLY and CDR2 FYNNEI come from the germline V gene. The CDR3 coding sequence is TGTGCCAGCAGGGGACAGGGATTCCAAGAGACCCAGTACTTC. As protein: CASRGQGFQETQYF.

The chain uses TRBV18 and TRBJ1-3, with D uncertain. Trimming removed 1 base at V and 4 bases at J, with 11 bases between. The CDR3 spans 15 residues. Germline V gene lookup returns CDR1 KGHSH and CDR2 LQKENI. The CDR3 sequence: CASSPQRVTGNTIYF. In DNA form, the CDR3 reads TGTGCCAGCTCACCACAGAGGGTTACCGGAAACACCATATATTTT.

Written as DNA, the CDR3 is TGCGCCAGCAGCTTGGGGGCCAGGGACCAAGAGACCCAGTACTTC. Protein: CASSLGARDQETQYF. V and J are TRBV5-1 and TRBJ2-5; the D gene is possibly TRBD1 (5 bases). The CDR3 length is 15 residues. V shed 0 bases and J shed 0 bases, with 9 bases lying between them. CDR1 and CDR2 (germline): SGHRS, YFSETQ.

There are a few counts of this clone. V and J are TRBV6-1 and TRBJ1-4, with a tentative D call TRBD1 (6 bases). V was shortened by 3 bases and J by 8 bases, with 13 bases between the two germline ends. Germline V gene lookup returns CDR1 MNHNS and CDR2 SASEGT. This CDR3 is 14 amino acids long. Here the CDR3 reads CASSEGGRGEKLFF. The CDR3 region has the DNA TGTGCCAGCAGTGAGGGGGGGCGAGGGGAAAAACTGTTTTTT.

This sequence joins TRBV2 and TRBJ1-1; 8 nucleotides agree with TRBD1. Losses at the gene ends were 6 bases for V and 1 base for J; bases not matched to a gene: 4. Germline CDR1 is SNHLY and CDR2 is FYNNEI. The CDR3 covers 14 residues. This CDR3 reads CASRPGQGNTEAFF. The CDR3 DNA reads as TGTGCCAGCAGGCCTGGACAGGGGAACACTGAAGCTTTCTTT.

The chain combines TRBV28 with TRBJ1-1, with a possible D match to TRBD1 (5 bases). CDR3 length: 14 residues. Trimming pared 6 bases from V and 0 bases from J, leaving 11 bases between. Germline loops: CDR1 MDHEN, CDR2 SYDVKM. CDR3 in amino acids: CASSQQVLNTEAFF. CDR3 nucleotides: TGTGCCAGCAGCCAACAGGTTTTGAACACTGAAGCTTTCTTT.

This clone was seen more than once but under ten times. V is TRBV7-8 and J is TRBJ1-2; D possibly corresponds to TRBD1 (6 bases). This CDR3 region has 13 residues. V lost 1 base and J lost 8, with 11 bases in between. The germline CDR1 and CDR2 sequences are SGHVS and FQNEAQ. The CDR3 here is CASSLEQGAGYTF. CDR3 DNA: TGTGCCAGCAGCTTAGAACAGGGCGCGGGCTACACCTTC.

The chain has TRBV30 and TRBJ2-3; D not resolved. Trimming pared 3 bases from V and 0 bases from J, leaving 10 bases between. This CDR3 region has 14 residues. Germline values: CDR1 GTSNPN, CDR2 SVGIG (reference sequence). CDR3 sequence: CAWRGKLSTDTQYF. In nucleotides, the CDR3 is TGTGCCTGGAGAGGAAAACTAAGCACAGATACGCAGTATTTT.

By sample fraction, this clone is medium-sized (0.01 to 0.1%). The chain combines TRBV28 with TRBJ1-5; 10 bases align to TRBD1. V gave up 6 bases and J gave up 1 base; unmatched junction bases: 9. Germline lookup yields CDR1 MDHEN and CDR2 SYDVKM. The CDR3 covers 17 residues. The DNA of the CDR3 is TGTGCCAGCAGCCCGGACAGGGGGGATAGAAGCAATCAGCCCCAGCATTTT. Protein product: CASSPDRGDRSNQPQHF.